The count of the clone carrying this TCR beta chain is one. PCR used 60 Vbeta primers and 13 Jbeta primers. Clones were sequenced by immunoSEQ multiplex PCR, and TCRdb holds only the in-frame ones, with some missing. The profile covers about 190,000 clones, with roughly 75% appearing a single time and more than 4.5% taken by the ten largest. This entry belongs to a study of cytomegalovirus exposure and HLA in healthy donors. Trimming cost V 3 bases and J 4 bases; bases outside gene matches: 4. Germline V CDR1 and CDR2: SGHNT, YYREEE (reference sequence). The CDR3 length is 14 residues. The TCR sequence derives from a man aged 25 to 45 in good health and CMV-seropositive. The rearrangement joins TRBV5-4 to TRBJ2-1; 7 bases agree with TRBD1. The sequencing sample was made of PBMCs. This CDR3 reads CASSSGQSYNEQFF. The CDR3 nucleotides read TGTGCCAGCAGCTCGGGACAGAGTTACAATGAGCAGTTCTTC.